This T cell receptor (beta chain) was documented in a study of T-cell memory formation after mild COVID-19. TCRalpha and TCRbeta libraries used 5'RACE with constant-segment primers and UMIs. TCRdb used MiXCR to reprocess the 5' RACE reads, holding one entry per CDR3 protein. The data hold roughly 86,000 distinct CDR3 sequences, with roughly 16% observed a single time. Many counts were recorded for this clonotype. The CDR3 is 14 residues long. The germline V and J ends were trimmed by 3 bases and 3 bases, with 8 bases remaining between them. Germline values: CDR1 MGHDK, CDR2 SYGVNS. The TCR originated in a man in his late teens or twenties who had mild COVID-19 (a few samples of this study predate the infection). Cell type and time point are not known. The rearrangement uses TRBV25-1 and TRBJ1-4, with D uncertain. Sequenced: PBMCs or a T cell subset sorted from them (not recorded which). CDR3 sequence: CASSDIQSNEKLFF. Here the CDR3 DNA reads TGTGCCAGCAGTGATATACAGTCTAATGAAAAACTGTTTTTT.